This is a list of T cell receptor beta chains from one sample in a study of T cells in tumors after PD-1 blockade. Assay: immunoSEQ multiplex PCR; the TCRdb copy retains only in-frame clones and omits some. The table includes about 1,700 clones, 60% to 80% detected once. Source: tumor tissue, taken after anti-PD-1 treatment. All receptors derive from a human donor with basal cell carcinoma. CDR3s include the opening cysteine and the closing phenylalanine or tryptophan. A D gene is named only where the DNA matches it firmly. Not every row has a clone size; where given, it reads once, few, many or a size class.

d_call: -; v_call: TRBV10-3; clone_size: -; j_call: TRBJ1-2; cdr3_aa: CAISEERGPDSYGYTF; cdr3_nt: TGTGCCATCAGTGAGGAAAGGGGACCCGATAGCTATGGCTACACCTTC
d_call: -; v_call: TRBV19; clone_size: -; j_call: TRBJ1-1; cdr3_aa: CASSIMGLLNTEAFF; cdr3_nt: TGTGCCAGTAGTATAATGGGACTCCTGAACACTGAAGCTTTCTTT
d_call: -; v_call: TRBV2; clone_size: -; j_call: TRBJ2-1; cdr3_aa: CASSSLSYNEQFF; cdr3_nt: TGTGCCAGCAGTTCGCTATCCTACAATGAGCAGTTCTTC
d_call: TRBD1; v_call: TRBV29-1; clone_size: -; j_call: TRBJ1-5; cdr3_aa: CSVSGTGGRNQPQHF; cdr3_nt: TGCAGCGTTTCGGGGACAGGGGGTCGCAATCAGCCCCAGCATTTT
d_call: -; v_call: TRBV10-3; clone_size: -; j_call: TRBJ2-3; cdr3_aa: CAISDGLDRDTQYF; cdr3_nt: TGTGCCATCAGTGACGGACTGGATCGCGATACGCAGTATTTT
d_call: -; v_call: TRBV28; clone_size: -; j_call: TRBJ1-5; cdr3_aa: CASSLMGSAQHF; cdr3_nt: TGTGCCAGCAGTTTAATGGGGTCAGCCCAGCATTTT
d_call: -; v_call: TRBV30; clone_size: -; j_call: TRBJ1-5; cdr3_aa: CAWGLDSNQPQHF; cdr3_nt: TGTGCCTGGGGCCTAGATAGCAATCAGCCCCAGCATTTT
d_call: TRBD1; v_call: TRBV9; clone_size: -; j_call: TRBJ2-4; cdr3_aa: CASSVEGQGNIQYF; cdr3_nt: TGTGCCAGCAGCGTTGAGGGACAGGGAAACATTCAGTACTTC
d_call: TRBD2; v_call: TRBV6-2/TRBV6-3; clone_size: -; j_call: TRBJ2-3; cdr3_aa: CASSSPSTGSGSRTDTQYF; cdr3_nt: TGTGCCAGCAGTTCCCCGTCCACCGGTAGCGGGAGTCGCACAGATACGCAGTATTTT
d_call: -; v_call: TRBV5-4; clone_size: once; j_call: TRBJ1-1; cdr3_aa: CASSADVDTEAFF; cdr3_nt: TGTGCCAGCAGCGCGGACGTGGACACTGAAGCTTTCTTT
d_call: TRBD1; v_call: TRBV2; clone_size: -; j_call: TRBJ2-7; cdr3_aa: CASSEGQGSYEQYF; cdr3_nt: TGTGCCAGCAGCGAGGGACAGGGTTCCTACGAGCAGTACTTC
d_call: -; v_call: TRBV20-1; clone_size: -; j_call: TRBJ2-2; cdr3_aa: CSASRVGGELFF; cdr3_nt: TGCAGTGCTAGTCGGGTAGGAGGGGAGCTGTTTTTT
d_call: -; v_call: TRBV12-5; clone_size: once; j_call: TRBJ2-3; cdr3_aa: CAGGQGTDTQYF; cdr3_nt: TGTGCTGGGGGGCAGGGCACAGATACGCAGTATTTT
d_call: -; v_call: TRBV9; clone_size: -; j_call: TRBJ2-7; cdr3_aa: CASSVDVLPSSEQYF; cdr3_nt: TGTGCCAGCAGCGTAGACGTCTTGCCATCCAGCGAGCAGTACTTC
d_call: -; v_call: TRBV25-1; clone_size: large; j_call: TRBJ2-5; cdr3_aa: CASSERGHQETQYF; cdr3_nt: TGTGCCAGCAGTGAGCGGGGGCACCAAGAGACCCAGTACTTC
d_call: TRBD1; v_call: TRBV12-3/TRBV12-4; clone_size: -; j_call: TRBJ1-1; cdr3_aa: CASSWTGGSEAFF; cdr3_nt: TGTGCCAGCAGTTGGACAGGGGGATCTGAAGCTTTCTTT
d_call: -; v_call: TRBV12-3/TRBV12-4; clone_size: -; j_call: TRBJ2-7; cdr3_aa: CASSRGYEQYF; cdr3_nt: TGTGCCAGCAGTCGGGGTTACGAGCAGTACTTC
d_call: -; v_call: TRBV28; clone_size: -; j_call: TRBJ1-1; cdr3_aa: CASNLQENTEAFF; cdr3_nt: TGTGCCAGCAATCTACAGGAGAACACTGAAGCTTTCTTT
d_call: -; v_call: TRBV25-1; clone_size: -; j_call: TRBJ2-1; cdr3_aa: CASSEDLGHYNEQFF; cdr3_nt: TGTGCCAGCAGTGAGGATTTGGGGCACTACAATGAGCAGTTCTTC
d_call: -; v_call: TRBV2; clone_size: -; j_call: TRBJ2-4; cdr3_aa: CATKRGGNTKNIQYF; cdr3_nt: TGTGCCACCAAGAGGGGCGGGAATACCAAAAACATTCAGTACTTC
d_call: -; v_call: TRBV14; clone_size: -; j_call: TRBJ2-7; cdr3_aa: CASSKGQEGSYEQYF; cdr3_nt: TGTGCCAGCAGTAAGGGGCAGGAGGGCTCCTACGAGCAGTACTTC
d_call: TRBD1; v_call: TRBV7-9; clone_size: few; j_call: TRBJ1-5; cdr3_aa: CASTGGDQPQHF; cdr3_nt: TGTGCCAGCACAGGGGGGGATCAGCCCCAGCATTTT